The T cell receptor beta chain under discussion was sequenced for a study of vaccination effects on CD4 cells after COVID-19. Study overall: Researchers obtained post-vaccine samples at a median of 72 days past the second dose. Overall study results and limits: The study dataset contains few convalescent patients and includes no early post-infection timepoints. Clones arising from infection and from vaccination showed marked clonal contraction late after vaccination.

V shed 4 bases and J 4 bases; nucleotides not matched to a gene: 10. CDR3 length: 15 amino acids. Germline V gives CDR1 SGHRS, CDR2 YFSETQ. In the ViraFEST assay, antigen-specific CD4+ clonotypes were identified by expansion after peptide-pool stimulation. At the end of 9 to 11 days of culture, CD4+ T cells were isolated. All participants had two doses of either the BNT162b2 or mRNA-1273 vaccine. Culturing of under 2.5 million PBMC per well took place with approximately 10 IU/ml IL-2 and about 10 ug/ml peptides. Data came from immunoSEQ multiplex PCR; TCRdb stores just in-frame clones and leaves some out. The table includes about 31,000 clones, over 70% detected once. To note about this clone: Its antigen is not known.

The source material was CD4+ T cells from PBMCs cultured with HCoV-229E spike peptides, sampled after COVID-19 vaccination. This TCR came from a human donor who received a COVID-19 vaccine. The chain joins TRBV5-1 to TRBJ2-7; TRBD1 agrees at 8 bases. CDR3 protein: CASSKAGTGLYEQYF. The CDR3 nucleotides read TGCGCCAGCAGCAAAGCCGGGACAGGACTTTACGAGCAGTACTTC.